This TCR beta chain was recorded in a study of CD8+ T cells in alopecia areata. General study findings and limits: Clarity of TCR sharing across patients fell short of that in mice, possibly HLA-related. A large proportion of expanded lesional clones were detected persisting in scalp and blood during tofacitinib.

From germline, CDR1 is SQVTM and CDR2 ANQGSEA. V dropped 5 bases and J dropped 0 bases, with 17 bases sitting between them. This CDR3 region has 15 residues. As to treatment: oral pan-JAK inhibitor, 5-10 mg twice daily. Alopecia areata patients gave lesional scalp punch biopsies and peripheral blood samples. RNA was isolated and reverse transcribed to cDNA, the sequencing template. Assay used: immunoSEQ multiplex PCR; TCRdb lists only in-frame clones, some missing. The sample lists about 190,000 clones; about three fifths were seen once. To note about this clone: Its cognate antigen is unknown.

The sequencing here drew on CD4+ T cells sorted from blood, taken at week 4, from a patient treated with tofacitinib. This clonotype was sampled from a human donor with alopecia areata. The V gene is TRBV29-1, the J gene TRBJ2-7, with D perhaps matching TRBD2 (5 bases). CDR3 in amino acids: CSVTKSGTSSYEQYF. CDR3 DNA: TGCAGCGTTACAAAAAGCGGCACTAGCTCCTACGAGCAGTACTTC.